This TCR beta chain originates from a study of early T cells in non-severe SARS-CoV-2 infection. Study overall: From unsorted whole blood, bulk RNA was sequenced, and the chains remained unpaired. Findings and caveats of the study: The VDJdb matching leaned toward anti-spike CD8 responses and overlooked private and CD4 specificities.

This clonotype was detected many times. The target antigen is unknown. V shed 8 bases, J shed 4 bases, and the junction held 5 bases outside the gene matches. Germline loops: CDR1 WSHSY, CDR2 SAAADI. This CDR3 has 13 amino acids. Tagging with unique molecular identifiers was applied to individual cDNA molecules. Each CDR3 protein is one row after TCRdb ran MiXCR on the 5' RACE reads. This sample has roughly 48,000 distinct CDR3 sequences; 7% to 9% occur once, and the top ten carry over 8%. Sequenced material: whole blood. The chain joins TRBV10-2 to TRBJ1-5; 7 bases are a match to TRBD1. The TCR comes from an adult who was a healthcare worker with PCR-confirmed SARS-CoV-2 infection or an uninfected control (not recorded which). The CDR3 bases are TGCGCCAGCCGGATGGGACAGAATCAGCCCCAGCATTTT. Translated: CASRMGQNQPQHF.